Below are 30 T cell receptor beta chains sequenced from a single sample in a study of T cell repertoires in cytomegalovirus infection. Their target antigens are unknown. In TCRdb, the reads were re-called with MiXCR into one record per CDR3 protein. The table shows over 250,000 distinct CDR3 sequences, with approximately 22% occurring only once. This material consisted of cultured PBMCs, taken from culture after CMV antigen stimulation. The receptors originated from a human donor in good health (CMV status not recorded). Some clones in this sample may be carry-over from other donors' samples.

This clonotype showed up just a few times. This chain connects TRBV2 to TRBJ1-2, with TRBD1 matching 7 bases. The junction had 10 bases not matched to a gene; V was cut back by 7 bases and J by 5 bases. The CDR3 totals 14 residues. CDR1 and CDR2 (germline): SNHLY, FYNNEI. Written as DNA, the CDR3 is TGTGCCAGCAATTTGGGACAGCCAATTTATGGCTACACCTTC. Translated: CASNLGQPIYGYTF.

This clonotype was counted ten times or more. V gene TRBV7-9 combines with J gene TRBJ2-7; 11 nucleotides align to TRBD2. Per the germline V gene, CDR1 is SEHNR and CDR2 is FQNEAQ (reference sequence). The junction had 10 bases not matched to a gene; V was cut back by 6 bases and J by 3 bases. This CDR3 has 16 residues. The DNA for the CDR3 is TGTGCCAGCAGTCCCACCGGGACTAGCGGATTCTACGAGCAGTACTTC. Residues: CASSPTGTSGFYEQYF.

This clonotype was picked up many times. The CDR3 loop is CASSVDAAGNGNTIYF. Here the CDR3 DNA reads TGTGCCAGCAGCGTAGATGCGGCAGGGAACGGAAACACCATATATTTT. The rearrangement links TRBV9 to TRBJ1-3; TRBD1 might be the D (5 bases). V gave up 0 bases and J gave up 4 bases, with 14 bases separating them. The CDR3 extends over 16 amino acids. Germline CDR1 reads SGDLS; CDR2 reads YYNGEE.

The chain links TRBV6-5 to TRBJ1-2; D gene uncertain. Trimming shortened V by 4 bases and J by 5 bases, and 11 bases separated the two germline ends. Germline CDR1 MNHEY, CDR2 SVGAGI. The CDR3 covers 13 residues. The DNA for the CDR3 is TGTGCCAGCAGTTTCAACAGCATTTATGGCTACACCTTC. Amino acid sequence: CASSFNSIYGYTF.

Here the CDR3 DNA reads TGTGCCAGCAGCTTAGGGACAGGAGTGTACCAAGAGACCCAGTACTTC. This sequence encodes CASSLGTGVYQETQYF. The chain is built from TRBV7-9 and TRBJ2-5, with 7 bases identical to TRBD1. Germline CDR1 is SEHNR and CDR2 is FQNEAQ (reference sequence). V was clipped by 1 base and J by 0 bases; unmatched bases: 5. The CDR3 totals 16 residues.

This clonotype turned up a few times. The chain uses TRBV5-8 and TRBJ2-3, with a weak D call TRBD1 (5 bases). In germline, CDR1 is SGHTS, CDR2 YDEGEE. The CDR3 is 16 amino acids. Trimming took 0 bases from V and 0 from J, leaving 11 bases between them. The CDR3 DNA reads TGTGCCAGCAGCTTGGGTCAGGGCCCGAGCACAGATACGCAGTATTTT. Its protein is CASSLGQGPSTDTQYF.

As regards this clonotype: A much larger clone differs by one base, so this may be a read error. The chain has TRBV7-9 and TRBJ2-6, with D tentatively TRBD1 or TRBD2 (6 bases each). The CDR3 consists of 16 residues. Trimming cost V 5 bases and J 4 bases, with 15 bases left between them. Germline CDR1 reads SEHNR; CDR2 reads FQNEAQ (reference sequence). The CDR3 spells CASSPGGDWGANVLTF. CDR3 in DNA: TGTGCCAGCAGCCCCGGGGGCGATTGGGGGGCCAACGTCCTGACTTTC.

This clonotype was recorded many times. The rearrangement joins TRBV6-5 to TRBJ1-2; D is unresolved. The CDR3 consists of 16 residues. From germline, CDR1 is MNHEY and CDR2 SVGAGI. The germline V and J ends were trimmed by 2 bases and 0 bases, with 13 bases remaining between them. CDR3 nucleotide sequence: TGTGCCAGCAGTTACGATCGGGTAGGAGCTAACTATGGCTACACCTTC. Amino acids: CASSYDRVGANYGYTF.

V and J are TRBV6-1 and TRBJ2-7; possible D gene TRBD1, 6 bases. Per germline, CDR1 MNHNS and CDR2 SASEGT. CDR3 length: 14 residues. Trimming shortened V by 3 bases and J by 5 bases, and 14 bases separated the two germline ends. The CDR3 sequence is CASSDRDTGDEQYF. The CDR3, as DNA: TGTGCCAGCAGTGACCGGGACACCGGGGACGAGCAGTACTTC.

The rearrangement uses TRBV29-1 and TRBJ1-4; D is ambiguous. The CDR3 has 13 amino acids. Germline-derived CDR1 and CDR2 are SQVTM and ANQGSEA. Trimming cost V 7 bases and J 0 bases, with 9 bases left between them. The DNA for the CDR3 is TGCAGCGCCCTGTCACCAACTAATGAAAAACTGTTTTTT. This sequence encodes CSALSPTNEKLFF.

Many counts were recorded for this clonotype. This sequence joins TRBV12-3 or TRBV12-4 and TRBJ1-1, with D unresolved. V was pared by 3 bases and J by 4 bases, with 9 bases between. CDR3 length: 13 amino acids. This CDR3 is CASSLKRSTEAFF. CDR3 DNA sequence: TGTGCCAGCAGTTTGAAACGTTCCACTGAAGCTTTCTTT.

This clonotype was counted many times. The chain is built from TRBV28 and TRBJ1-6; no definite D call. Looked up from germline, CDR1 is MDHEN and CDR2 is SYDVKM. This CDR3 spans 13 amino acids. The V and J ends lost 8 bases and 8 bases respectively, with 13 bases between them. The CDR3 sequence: CASAGPAHSPLHF. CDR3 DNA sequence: TGTGCCAGCGCCGGGCCTGCGCATTCACCCCTCCACTTT.

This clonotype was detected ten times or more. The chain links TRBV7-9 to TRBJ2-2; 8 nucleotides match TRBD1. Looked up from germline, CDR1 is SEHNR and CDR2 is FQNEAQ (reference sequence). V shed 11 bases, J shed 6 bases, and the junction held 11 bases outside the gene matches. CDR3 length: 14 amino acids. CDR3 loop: CAVPRTGSAGELFF. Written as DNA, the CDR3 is TGTGCCGTCCCACGGACAGGGAGCGCCGGGGAGCTGTTTTTT.

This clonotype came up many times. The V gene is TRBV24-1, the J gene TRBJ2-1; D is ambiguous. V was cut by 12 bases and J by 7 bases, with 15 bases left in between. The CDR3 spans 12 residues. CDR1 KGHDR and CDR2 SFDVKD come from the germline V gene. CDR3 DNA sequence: TGTGCCTCTTCCGGCCCGGGTAATGAGCAGTTCTTC. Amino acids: CASSGPGNEQFF.

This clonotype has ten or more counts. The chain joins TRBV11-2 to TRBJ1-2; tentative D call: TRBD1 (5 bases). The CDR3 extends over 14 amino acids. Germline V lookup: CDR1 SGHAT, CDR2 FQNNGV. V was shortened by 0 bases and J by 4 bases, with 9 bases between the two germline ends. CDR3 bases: TGTGCCAGCAGCTTAGACGGGGCCGCCTATGGCTACACCTTC. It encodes CASSLDGAAYGYTF.

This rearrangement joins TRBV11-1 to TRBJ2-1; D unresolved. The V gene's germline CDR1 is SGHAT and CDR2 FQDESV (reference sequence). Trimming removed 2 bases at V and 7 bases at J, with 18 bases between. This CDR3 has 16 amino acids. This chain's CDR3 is CASSLRPVYFVNEQFF. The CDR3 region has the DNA TGTGCCAGCAGCTTACGTCCGGTTTATTTCGTAAATGAGCAGTTCTTC.

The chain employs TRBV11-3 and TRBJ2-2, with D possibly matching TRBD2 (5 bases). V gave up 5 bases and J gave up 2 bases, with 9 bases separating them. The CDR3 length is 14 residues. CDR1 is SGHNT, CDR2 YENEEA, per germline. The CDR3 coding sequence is TGTGCCAGCAGCACCGGGATTAACACCGGGGAGCTGTTTTTT. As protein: CASSTGINTGELFF.

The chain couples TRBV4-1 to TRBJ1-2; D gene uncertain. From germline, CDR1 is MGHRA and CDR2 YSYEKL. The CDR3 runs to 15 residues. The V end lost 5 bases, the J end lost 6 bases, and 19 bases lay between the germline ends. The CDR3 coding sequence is TGCGCCAGCAGCTTGGCCGGGCTAAAATTCGATGGCTACACCTTC. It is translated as CASSLAGLKFDGYTF.

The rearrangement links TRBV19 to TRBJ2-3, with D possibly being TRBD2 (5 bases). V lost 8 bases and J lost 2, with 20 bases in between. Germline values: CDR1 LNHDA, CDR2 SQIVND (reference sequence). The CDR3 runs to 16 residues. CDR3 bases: TGTGCCAGTCGGCTGCGAGTAGCGAGCAACACAGATACGCAGTATTTT. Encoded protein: CASRLRVASNTDTQYF. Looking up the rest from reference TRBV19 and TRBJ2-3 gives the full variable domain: DGGITQSPKYLFRKEGQNVTLSCEQNLNHDAMYWYRQDPGQGLRLIYYSQIVNDFQKGDIAEGYSVSREKKESFPLTVTSAQKNPTAFYLCASRLRVASNTDTQYFGPGTRLTVL.

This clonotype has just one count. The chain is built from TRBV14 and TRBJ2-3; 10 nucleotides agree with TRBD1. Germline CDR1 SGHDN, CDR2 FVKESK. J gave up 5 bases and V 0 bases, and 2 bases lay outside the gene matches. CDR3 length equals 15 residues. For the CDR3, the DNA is TGTGCCAGCAGCCAAGATGGGACAGGGGTAGATACGCAGTATTTT. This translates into CASSQDGTGVDTQYF.

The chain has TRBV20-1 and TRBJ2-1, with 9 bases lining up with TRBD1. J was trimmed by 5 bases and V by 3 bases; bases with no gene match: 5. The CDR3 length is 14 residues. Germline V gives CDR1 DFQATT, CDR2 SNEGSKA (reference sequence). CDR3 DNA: TGCAGTGCTAGGGGGACAGGGAGAAACAATGAGCAGTTCTTC. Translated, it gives CSARGTGRNNEQFF.

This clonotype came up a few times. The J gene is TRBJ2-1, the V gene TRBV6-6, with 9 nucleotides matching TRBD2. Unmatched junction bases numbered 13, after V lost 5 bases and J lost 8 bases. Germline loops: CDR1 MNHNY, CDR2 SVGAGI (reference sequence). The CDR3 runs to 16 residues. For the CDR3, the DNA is TGTGCCAGCAGTGCGCTTACTAGCGGGCTAAGGGATGAGCAGTTCTTC. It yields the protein CASSALTSGLRDEQFF.

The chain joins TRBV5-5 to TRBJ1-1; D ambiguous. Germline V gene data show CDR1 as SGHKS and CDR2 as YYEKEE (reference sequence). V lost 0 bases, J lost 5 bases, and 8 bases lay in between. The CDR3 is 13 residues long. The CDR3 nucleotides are TGTGCCAGCAGCTTGGGGGCGGGGACTGAAGCTTTCTTT. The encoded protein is CASSLGAGTEAFF.

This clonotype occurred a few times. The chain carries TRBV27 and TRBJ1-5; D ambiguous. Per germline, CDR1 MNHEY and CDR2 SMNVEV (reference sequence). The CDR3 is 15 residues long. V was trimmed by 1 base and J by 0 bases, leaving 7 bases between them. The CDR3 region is CASSLLAYSNQPQHF. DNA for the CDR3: TGTGCCAGCAGTTTATTGGCTTATAGCAATCAGCCCCAGCATTTT.

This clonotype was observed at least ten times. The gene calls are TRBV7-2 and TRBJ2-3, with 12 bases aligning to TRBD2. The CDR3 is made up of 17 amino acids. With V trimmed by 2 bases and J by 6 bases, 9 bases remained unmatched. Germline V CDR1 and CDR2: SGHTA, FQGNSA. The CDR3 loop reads CASSLTRTSGAVDTQYF. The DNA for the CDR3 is TGTGCCAGCAGCTTAACTAGGACTAGCGGGGCCGTCGATACGCAGTATTTT.

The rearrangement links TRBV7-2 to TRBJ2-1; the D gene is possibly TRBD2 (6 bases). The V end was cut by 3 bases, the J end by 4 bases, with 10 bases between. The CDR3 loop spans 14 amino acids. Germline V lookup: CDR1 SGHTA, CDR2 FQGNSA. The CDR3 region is CASSFTSSYNEQFF. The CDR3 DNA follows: TGTGCCAGCAGCTTTACTAGCAGTTACAATGAGCAGTTCTTC.

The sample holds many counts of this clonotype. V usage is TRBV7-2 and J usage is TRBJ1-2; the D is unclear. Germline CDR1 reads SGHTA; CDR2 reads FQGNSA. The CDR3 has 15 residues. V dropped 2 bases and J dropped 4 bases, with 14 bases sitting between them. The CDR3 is CASSLIPGSPYGYTF. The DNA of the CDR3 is TGTGCCAGCAGCTTAATACCAGGTTCCCCCTATGGCTACACCTTC.

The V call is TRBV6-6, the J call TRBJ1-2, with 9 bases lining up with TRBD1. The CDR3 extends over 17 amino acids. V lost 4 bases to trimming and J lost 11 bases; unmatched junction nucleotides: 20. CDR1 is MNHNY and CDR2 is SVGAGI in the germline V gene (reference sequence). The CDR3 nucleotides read TGTGCCAGCAGTTTCAGAACAGGGGGCGCATGGTGGGGTCGTTACACCTTC. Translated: CASSFRTGGAWWGRYTF.

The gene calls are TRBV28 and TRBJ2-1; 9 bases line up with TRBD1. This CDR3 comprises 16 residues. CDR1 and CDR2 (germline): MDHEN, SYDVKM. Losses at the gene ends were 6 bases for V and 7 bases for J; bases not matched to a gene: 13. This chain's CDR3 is CASSSYRQGDTNEQFF. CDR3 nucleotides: TGTGCCAGCAGCTCTTATAGACAGGGGGATACGAATGAGCAGTTCTTC.

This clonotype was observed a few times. The CDR3 DNA reads as TGTGCCTACCACTTAGGGGTAGTATCTCCGGATGGCTACACCTTC. Its translation: CAYHLGVVSPDGYTF. The rearrangement joins TRBV7-9 to TRBJ1-2; tentative D call: TRBD1 (5 bases). The CDR3 contains 15 residues. The V and J ends lost 11 bases and 6 bases respectively, with 25 bases between them. Germline values: CDR1 SEHNR, CDR2 FQNEAQ (reference sequence).